The 22 T cell receptor beta chains given below trace back to one sample, sequenced in a study of blood T cell repertoires in COVID-19. Clones were read by immunoSEQ multiplex PCR, and TCRdb kept only the in-frame ones, dropping some. In the table there are about 25,000 clones, roughly 91% of which are singletons. The material sequenced was peripheral blood. These receptors were obtained from a man between 65 and 85 years old with active COVID-19.

This clone was observed a handful of times. The rearrangement uses TRBV5-6 and TRBJ1-4, with 8 bases matching TRBD1. This CDR3 is 14 amino acids long. Germline CDR1 SGHDT, CDR2 YYEEEE. The J segment lost 7 bases and the V segment lost 5 bases, leaving 7 bases of the junction unmatched. The CDR3 coding sequence is TGTGCCAGCAGATCGACAGGGGCGGGTGAAAAACTGTTTTTT. It translates to CASRSTGAGEKLFF.

V and J are TRBV9 and TRBJ2-7, with TRBD2 matching over 9 bases. CDR1 and CDR2 (germline): SGDLS, YYNGEE. The CDR3 runs to 16 residues. J gave up 0 bases and V 3 bases, and 7 bases lay outside the gene matches. CDR3 loop: CASSGSAGGLSYEQYF. CDR3 coding DNA: TGTGCCAGCAGCGGTAGTGCGGGGGGGCTCTCCTACGAGCAGTACTTC. The full variable domain, rest sourced from reference TRBV9 and TRBJ2-7, is DSGVTQTPKHLITATGQRVTLRCSPRSGDLSVYWYQQSLDQGLQFLIQYYNGEERAKGNILERFSAQQFPDLHSELNLSSLELGDSALYFCASSGSAGGLSYEQYFGPGTRLTVT.

The gene calls are TRBV15 and TRBJ2-5; tentative D call: TRBD1 (6 bases). CDR3 length: 15 residues. The germline gives CDR1 LNHNV, CDR2 YYDKDF (reference sequence). V was pared by 1 base and J by 1 base, with 10 bases between. CDR3 region: CATSRGPGAQETQYF. CDR3 in DNA: TGTGCCACCAGCAGAGGGCCAGGGGCCCAAGAGACCCAGTACTTC.

V usage is TRBV11-1 and J usage is TRBJ2-3; 9 bases match TRBD1. Germline lookup yields CDR1 SGHAT and CDR2 FQDESV (reference sequence). The CDR3 loop spans 16 amino acids. J lost 3 bases, V lost 5 bases, and 9 bases had no gene match. The CDR3 DNA is TGTGCCAGCAGCCCCACACCGACAGGGGGTACAGATACGCAGTATTTT. This encodes CASSPTPTGGTDTQYF.

V and J are TRBV5-1 and TRBJ2-7; TRBD1 aligns across 10 bases. The CDR3 extends over 15 amino acids. Germline V gene lookup returns CDR1 SGHRS and CDR2 YFSETQ. V shed 0 bases, J shed 2 bases, and the junction held 2 bases outside the gene matches. Here the CDR3 DNA reads TGCGCCAGCAGCTTGGACGGGACAGGGGCCTACGAGCAGTACTTC. Encoded protein: CASSLDGTGAYEQYF.

The chain uses TRBV6-2 or TRBV6-3 and TRBJ2-1; D is unresolved. Germline CDR1 MNHEY, CDR2 SVGEGT. This CDR3 is built from 11 residues. V lost 5 bases to trimming and J lost 6 bases, with 5 bases between them. As DNA, the CDR3 is TGTGCCAGCAGTATCAGCAATGAGCAGTTCTTC. This sequence encodes CASSISNEQFF.

The CDR3 DNA reads as TGTGCCAGCAGCTTAGGGGGACAGGGAATAAGGGAAAAACTGTTTTTT. Its translation: CASSLGGQGIREKLFF. The genes are TRBV7-2 and TRBJ1-4; 9 positions match TRBD1. V trimming: 1 base; J trimming: 8 bases; junction bases outside the gene matches: 8. The V gene's germline CDR1 is SGHTA and CDR2 FQGNSA. There are 16 residues in the CDR3.

In the case of this clone: A far larger clone is off by one base, so a read error is likely. The chain carries TRBV6-2 or TRBV6-3 and TRBJ2-3; the match to TRBD2 covers 10 bases. Per the germline V gene, CDR1 is MNHEY and CDR2 is SVGEGT. CDR3 size: 18 residues. V was pared by 4 bases and J by 2 bases, with 12 bases of the junction left unmatched. The CDR3, as DNA: TGTGCCAGCAGTTTTGGAGTCAGCGGGGGGGGGTTCACAGATACGCAGTATTTT. Protein product: CASSFGVSGGGFTDTQYF.

The J gene is TRBJ1-1, the V gene TRBV20-1; maybe TRBD1 (5 bases). Germline V gene data show CDR1 as DFQATT and CDR2 as SNEGSKA (reference sequence). CDR3 length equals 11 residues. V lost 3 bases, J lost 5 bases, and 7 bases lay in between. CDR3 bases: TGCAGTGCTAGCGGGGGTACTGAAGCTTTCTTT. Its protein product is CSASGGTEAFF.

The rearrangement links TRBV6-5 to TRBJ1-1; D unresolved. V shed 0 bases and J shed 1 base, with 12 bases lying between them. This CDR3 is built from 16 residues. CDR1 and CDR2 (germline): MNHEY, SVGAGI. This CDR3 reads CASSYSIYNPNTEAFF. In DNA form, the CDR3 reads TGTGCCAGCAGTTACTCGATTTACAACCCGAACACTGAAGCTTTCTTT.

The chain couples TRBV9 to TRBJ2-5, with 7 bases aligning to TRBD2. V lost 3 bases and J lost 3; bases outside the gene matches: 8. The CDR3 totals 15 residues. The germline V gene has CDR1 SGDLS and CDR2 YYNGEE. The CDR3: CASSERGGREETQYF. The CDR3 region has the DNA TGTGCCAGCAGCGAGCGGGGCGGACGGGAAGAGACCCAGTACTTC.

This chain links TRBV10-3 with TRBJ2-7; the D gene is possibly TRBD2 (6 bases). Looked up from germline, CDR1 is ENHRY and CDR2 is SYGVKD. Trimming left V 10 bases short and J 3 bases short, with 10 bases between. This CDR3 contains 11 residues. The CDR3 protein is CATGGNYEQYF. CDR3 bases: TGTGCCACCGGGGGAAACTACGAGCAGTACTTC.

The J gene is TRBJ1-2, the V gene TRBV2; D is perhaps TRBD1 (6 bases). This CDR3 contains 12 residues. V was cut by 11 bases and J by 10 bases, with 20 bases left in between. Germline-derived CDR1 and CDR2 are SNHLY and FYNNEI. CDR3 DNA sequence: TGTGCCGGATTCGGGGGGGGCAGGACCTACACCTTC. Its translation is CAGFGGGRTYTF.

This clone was seen just once. The chain recombines TRBV7-6 with TRBJ1-4, with D uncertain. The CDR3 has 15 amino acids. Germline loops: CDR1 SGHVS, CDR2 FNYEAQ. The V end was cut by 6 bases, the J end by 10 bases, with 21 bases between. Here the CDR3 reads CASSQKRTLAGKLFF. The CDR3 DNA follows: TGTGCCAGCAGTCAAAAACGGACCCTCGCGGGAAAACTGTTTTTT.

This clone was counted once. The chain employs TRBV29-1 and TRBJ2-5, with D perhaps TRBD2 (7 bases). Trimming took off 1 base at V and 4 bases at J, with 10 bases between the two ends. The CDR3 contains 13 residues. Germline CDR1 and CDR2: SQVTM and ANQGSEA. This CDR3 is CSVEGGGRETQYF. CDR3 in DNA: TGCAGCGTTGAAGGGGGGGGCCGAGAGACCCAGTACTTC.

V and J are TRBV5-4 and TRBJ1-4; TRBD1 matches at 7 bases. CDR1 and CDR2 from the germline V gene are SGHNT and YYREEE (reference sequence). This CDR3 contains 19 residues. With V trimmed by 3 bases and J by 1 base, 15 bases remained unmatched. CDR3 sequence (DNA): TGTGCCAGCAGCTCGTACAGGGGAAAAATTTCCGGAACTAATGAAAAACTGTTTTTT. Translated: CASSSYRGKISGTNEKLFF.

V gene TRBV5-6 combines with J gene TRBJ2-5, with 7 nucleotides matching TRBD2. With 0 bases clipped from V and 5 bases from J, the junction kept 13 bases outside the gene matches. Germline lookup yields CDR1 SGHDT and CDR2 YYEEEE. The CDR3 extends over 17 amino acids. The DNA for the CDR3 is TGTGCCAGCAGCTTGGCGGCGAGCGGGGTGCGTAGGGAGACCCAGTACTTC. It codes for CASSLAASGVRRETQYF.

The chain recombines TRBV7-6 with TRBJ2-2; 8 bases map to TRBD1. The CDR3 covers 15 residues. V lost 3 bases to trimming and J lost 6 bases; unmatched junction nucleotides: 6. CDR1 and CDR2 from the germline V gene are SGHVS and FNYEAQ. CDR3 amino acids: CASSFRDRPPGELFF. The CDR3 region has the DNA TGTGCCAGCAGCTTTCGGGACAGGCCCCCCGGGGAGCTGTTTTTT.

V and J are TRBV4-1 and TRBJ1-5; D not resolved. Germline values: CDR1 MGHRA, CDR2 YSYEKL. Trimming shortened V by 1 base and J by 7 bases, and 14 bases separated the two germline ends. The CDR3 consists of 15 residues. In DNA, the CDR3 is TGCGCCAGCAGCCAAGGAACCGGGGTGAGCCAGCCCCAGCATTTT. It yields the protein CASSQGTGVSQPQHF.

The CDR3 nucleotides read TGCGCCAGCAGCCACCTGCCGGGACAGGGGACCGGTGGCTACACCTTC. It translates to CASSHLPGQGTGGYTF. The chain links TRBV4-3 to TRBJ1-2; 10 nucleotides match TRBD1. The CDR3 extends over 16 amino acids. J gave up 7 bases and V 3 bases, and 11 bases lay outside the gene matches. From germline, CDR1 is LGHNA and CDR2 YSLEER.

The sample holds one count of this clone. V and J are TRBV18 and TRBJ2-3, with 10 bases aligning to TRBD1. CDR3 length equals 15 residues. V was pared by 3 bases and J by 3 bases, with 3 bases of the junction left unmatched. Per germline, CDR1 KGHSH and CDR2 LQKENI. The DNA for the CDR3 is TGTGCCAGCTCACCCGGGACAGGGGTGACAGATACGCAGTATTTT. Protein: CASSPGTGVTDTQYF.

This rearrangement joins TRBV12-3 or TRBV12-4 to TRBJ2-2; a possible D gene is TRBD1 (6 bases). This CDR3 spans 13 amino acids. Trimming left V 7 bases short and J 5 bases short, with 11 bases between. The chain's CDR3 is CASTGQGTGELFF. The CDR3 bases are TGTGCCAGCACAGGCCAGGGGACCGGGGAGCTGTTTTTT.